This TCR beta chain was retrieved from a study of sequential checkpoint blockade in melanoma. The overall study: About two dozen patients had tumor biopsies before treatment and at week 13.

This clone was recorded a few times. Described treatment: randomized to nivolumab then ipilimumab (arm A) or the reverse (arm B). From germline, CDR1 is MNHGY and CDR2 SAAAGT. This CDR3 is 16 amino acids long. V lost 7 bases to trimming and J lost 5 bases; unmatched junction nucleotides: 16. Sequencing used immunoSEQ multiplex PCR; TCRdb keeps in-frame clones, though not all of them. The sample gives approximately 13,000 clones, less than 35% of which show up once; 16% is in the top ten. The sequencing here drew on tumor tissue (inferred from file names), taken from a patient given nivolumab and ipilimumab in sequence. V gene TRBV6-8 combines with J gene TRBJ2-7; 8 bases map to TRBD1. The clonotype comes from a human donor with melanoma. CDR3 bases: TGTGCCAGCACCCGGGGACCGGGACAGGTGACCCACGAGCAGTACTTC. Its protein is CASTRGPGQVTHEQYF.